The 20 T cell receptor beta chains below come from one sample, sequenced in a study of T cells after yellow fever vaccination. MiXCR, applied by TCRdb to the 5' RACE reads, yields one record per CDR3 protein. The sample gives about 230,000 distinct CDR3 sequences, more than 6.5% of which show up once; 1% to 1.2% is in the top ten. The input for sequencing was CD4+ T cells sorted from PBMCs, taken on the day of the yellow fever booster vaccination. Receptors were obtained from a man aged 30 to 45 who received the YFV17D yellow fever vaccine.

This clonotype was seen only a few times. The chain is built from TRBV5-4 and TRBJ1-1; no clear D. Germline CDR1 reads SGHNT; CDR2 reads YYREEE (reference sequence). V lost 0 bases and J 5 bases, leaving 11 bases between the germline ends. The CDR3 has 14 residues. This CDR3 reads CASSLARRETEAFF. CDR3 in DNA: TGTGCCAGCAGCTTGGCCAGAAGGGAAACTGAAGCTTTCTTT.

This chain links TRBV7-9 with TRBJ1-4; D is unclear. CDR1 and CDR2 (germline): SEHNR, FQNEAQ (reference sequence). Trimming took off 3 bases at V and 8 bases at J, with 13 bases between the two ends. This CDR3 comprises 14 residues. CDR3 protein: CASSLGGVGEKLFF. The CDR3 region has the DNA TGTGCCAGCAGCTTGGGCGGGGTTGGCGAAAAACTGTTTTTT.

The chain couples TRBV15 to TRBJ2-3; D unresolved. This CDR3 has 13 amino acids. The germline V gene has CDR1 LNHNV and CDR2 YYDKDF (reference sequence). Trimming pared 1 base from V and 6 bases from J, leaving 8 bases between. The DNA for the CDR3 is TGTGCCACCAGCAGAGGCCGCAAGGATACGCAGTATTTT. Its protein is CATSRGRKDTQYF.

At least ten counts were recorded for this clonotype. V and J are TRBV15 and TRBJ2-3; the match to TRBD1 covers 9 bases. This CDR3 is built from 15 residues. Germline CDR1 LNHNV, CDR2 YYDKDF (reference sequence). V trimming: 3 bases; J trimming: 8 bases; junction bases outside the gene matches: 9. CDR3 residues: CATSSQGQGSATQYF. The CDR3 nucleotides read TGTGCCACCAGCAGCCAAGGACAGGGGTCAGCTACGCAGTATTTT.

In nucleotides, the CDR3 is TGTGCCAGTAGAGGACAAGAGGGTCAGCCCCAGCATTTT. Encoded protein: CASRGQEGQPQHF. This chain joins TRBV19 and TRBJ1-5; D is possibly TRBD1 (5 bases). V lost 6 bases, J lost 6 bases, and 12 bases lay in between. Germline V gene lookup returns CDR1 LNHDA and CDR2 SQIVND (reference sequence). The CDR3 spans 13 residues. The full variable domain, with the rest looked up from reference TRBV19 and TRBJ1-5, is DGGITQSPKYLFRKEGQNVTLSCEQNLNHDAMYWYRQDPGQGLRLIYYSQIVNDFQKGDIAEGYSVSREKKESFPLTVTSAQKNPTAFYLCASRGQEGQPQHFGDGTRLSIL.

This clonotype came up a few times. This sequence joins TRBV12-3 or TRBV12-4 and TRBJ1-5, with a weak D call TRBD1 (5 bases). CDR3 length: 15 residues. The V end was cut by 6 bases, the J end by 2 bases, with 14 bases between. CDR3 DNA sequence: TGTGCCAGCAGCCCTTCCCCGGGGGGCAATCAGCCCCAGCATTTT. This codes for CASSPSPGGNQPQHF.

The CDR3 DNA is TGTGCCAGCAGCCCAGGGCCGCGAAGCCAGTACTTC. Translating it yields CASSPGPRSQYF. The gene calls are TRBV7-2 and TRBJ2-5; maybe TRBD1 (5 bases). Trimming removed 5 bases at V and 10 bases at J, with 14 bases between. From germline, CDR1 is SGHTA and CDR2 FQGNSA. The length of the CDR3 is 12 residues.

This CDR3 reads CACKVGTQYF. CDR3 nucleotide sequence: TGTGCCTGCAAAGTTGGGACCCAGTACTTC. The chain couples TRBV19 to TRBJ2-5; D ambiguous. Germline loops: CDR1 LNHDA, CDR2 SQIVND (reference sequence). CDR3 length: 10 amino acids. Trimming cost V 11 bases and J 7 bases, with 11 bases left between them.

Notes on this clonotype: A much larger clone differs by one base, so this may be a read error. The chain couples TRBV5-1 to TRBJ2-2; D gene uncertain. The CDR3 is made up of 12 amino acids. The germline V gene has CDR1 SGHRS and CDR2 YFSETQ. The V and J ends lost 10 bases and 5 bases respectively, with 12 bases between them. CDR3 loop: CASLAATGELFF. The DNA of the CDR3 is TGCGCCTCCCTCGCGGCGACCGGGGAGCTGTTTTTT.

This clonotype was seen repeatedly, ten times or more. V is TRBV6-2 or TRBV6-3 and J is TRBJ1-1; no definite D call. This CDR3 spans 13 amino acids. The germline V gene encodes CDR1 MNHEY and CDR2 SVGEGT. The germline V and J ends were trimmed by 2 bases and 1 base, with 5 bases remaining between them. CDR3 in amino acids: CASSYVENTEAFF. The CDR3 DNA sequence: TGTGCCAGCAGTTACGTGGAGAACACTGAAGCTTTCTTT.

This clonotype was recorded many times. V usage is TRBV3-1 and J usage is TRBJ1-5; TRBD1 might be the D (5 bases). The CDR3 runs to 15 residues. Germline loops: CDR1 LGHDT, CDR2 YNNKEL (reference sequence). Between the trimmed V and J ends, which lost 0 bases and 2 bases, there was a span of 8 bases. The CDR3 region is CASSQDGGGNQPQHF. The CDR3 DNA follows: TGTGCCAGCAGCCAAGATGGGGGAGGCAATCAGCCCCAGCATTTT.

At least ten counts were recorded for this clonotype. The chain is built from TRBV5-1 and TRBJ2-3, with a weak D call TRBD1 (6 bases). In germline, CDR1 is SGHRS, CDR2 YFSETQ. The V end was cut by 4 bases, the J end by 0 bases, with 18 bases between. The CDR3 consists of 17 residues. The CDR3 region has the DNA TGCGCCAGCAGCCCAGGGGCCTCAAGTCGTAGCACAGATACGCAGTATTTT. This sequence encodes CASSPGASSRSTDTQYF. The full variable domain, completed using reference TRBV5-1 and TRBJ2-3, is KAGVTQTPRYLIKTRGQQVTLSCSPISGHRSVSWYQQTPGQGLQFLFEYFSETQRNKGNFPGRFSGRQFSNSRSEMNVSTLELGDSALYLCASSPGASSRSTDTQYFGPGTRLTVL.

This clonotype showed up many times. The chain uses TRBV29-1 and TRBJ1-1; possibly TRBD1 for D (5 bases). The germline CDR1 and CDR2 sequences are SQVTM and ANQGSEA. Trimming took 0 bases from V and 4 from J, leaving 9 bases between them. CDR3 length equals 13 residues. CDR3 coding DNA: TGCAGCGTTGAAGAGTTCGGGACCACTGAAGCTTTCTTT. It translates to CSVEEFGTTEAFF.

There are many counts of this clonotype. V gene TRBV10-1 combines with J gene TRBJ2-2; D is unresolved. The CDR3 has 12 residues. V was shortened by 1 base and J by 7 bases, with 4 bases between the two germline ends. Germline V gene sequence: CDR1 WNHNN, CDR2 SYGVQD (reference sequence). Here the CDR3 DNA reads TGCGCCAGCAGTGAGTTCGGCGGGGAGCTGTTTTTT. It is translated as CASSEFGGELFF.

This clonotype occurred a few times. Its ends do not fully match the called genes, so a read error is possible. The rearrangement joins TRBV12-3 or TRBV12-4 to TRBJ2-7, with TRBD1 identical over 8 bases. CDR3 length: 14 amino acids. The CDR3 region is CASNLGQGSYEQYF. In DNA form, the CDR3 reads TGTGCCAGCAATTTAGGACAGGGTTCCTACGAGCAGTACTTC.

V gene TRBV18 combines with J gene TRBJ2-7; the match to TRBD1 covers 9 bases. CDR1 and CDR2 (germline): KGHSH, LQKENI. Losses at the gene ends were 4 bases for V and 5 bases for J; bases not matched to a gene: 3. This CDR3 comprises 13 residues. The CDR3: CASSLRQGDEQYF. The CDR3 bases are TGTGCCAGCTCACTCAGACAGGGGGACGAGCAGTACTTC. Full variable domain (rest looked up from reference TRBV18 and TRBJ2-7): NAGVMQNPRHLVRRRGQEARLRCSPMKGHSHVYWYRQLPEEGLKFMVYLQKENIIDESGMPKERFSAEFPKEGPSILRIQQVVRGDSAAYFCASSLRQGDEQYFGPGTRLTVT.

Turning to this clonotype: No DNA is shown, since the ends of the CDR3 on it are uncertain; the CDR3 is the one TCRdb lists. The chain employs TRBV5-5 and TRBJ1-2; the D call TRBD1 from the table was never checked on the DNA. With termini counted, the CDR3 has 14 amino acids. Germline CDR1 reads SGHKS; CDR2 reads YYEKEE (reference sequence). The CDR3 loop reads CASRFRFGGYGYTF.

This clonotype was picked up a small number of times. This chain joins TRBV6-1 and TRBJ2-5; the D gene is possibly TRBD2 (6 bases). CDR3 length: 15 residues. V was clipped by 7 bases and J by 3 bases, with 18 bases between them. Per the germline V gene, CDR1 is MNHNS and CDR2 is SASEGT. The CDR3 spells CASTTWGREKETQYF. CDR3 nucleotide sequence: TGTGCCAGCACCACCTGGGGACGGGAGAAAGAGACCCAGTACTTC.

In this sample, this clonotype turned up many times. The chain combines TRBV15 with TRBJ2-5, with 10 bases lining up with TRBD2. This CDR3 comprises 16 residues. The V gene's germline CDR1 is LNHNV and CDR2 YYDKDF (reference sequence). Trimming cost V 0 bases and J 4 bases; bases outside gene matches: 5. The DNA for the CDR3 is TGTGCCACCAGCAGAGATCGGCTAGCGGGAGTAGAGACCCAGTACTTC. Its protein product is CATSRDRLAGVETQYF.

This chain links TRBV7-2 with TRBJ1-2, with D maybe TRBD1 (5 bases). V was trimmed by 5 bases and J by 2 bases, leaving 18 bases between them. CDR3 size: 16 residues. Per the germline V gene, CDR1 is SGHTA and CDR2 is FQGNSA. The CDR3 reads CASSDPPGLNNYGYTF. The CDR3 nucleotides read TGTGCCAGCAGCGACCCGCCGGGACTGAACAACTATGGCTACACCTTC.